Presented here are 27 T cell receptor beta chains from one specimen sequenced in a study of cytomegalovirus exposure and HLA in healthy donors (dated by TCRdb to about 2017). The method behind the library was the immunoSEQ multiplex PCR assay. The multiplex PCR relied on a mix of 60 forward primers for TCR Vbeta segments and 13 reverse primers for TCR Jbeta segments. The source is immuneACCESS, and TCRdb retained only in-frame sequences with V and J called. Part of the clones is not carried over; for the studies checked, unresolved V genes explain less than half of this, and the remainder is unexplained. Within this sample are under 200,000 clones, with 75% of them counted one time only. In total, the top ten clones hold roughly 5% of the sample. Sequenced sample: PBMCs. The receptors were gathered from a male donor in good health and CMV-seronegative.

In this sample, this clone turned up a few times. The chain uses TRBV2 and TRBJ2-5; D might be TRBD2 (5 bases). Trimming shortened V by 11 bases and J by 3 bases, and 13 bases separated the two germline ends. Germline V gene sequence: CDR1 SNHLY, CDR2 FYNNEI. This CDR3 is built from 12 residues. This chain's CDR3 is CASKGSEETQYF. CDR3 nucleotide sequence: TGTGCCTCCAAAGGGAGCGAAGAGACCCAGTACTTC.

The chain links TRBV27 to TRBJ2-7; D is ambiguous. The CDR3 extends over 15 amino acids. The V and J ends lost 6 bases and 3 bases respectively, with 18 bases between them. CDR1 MNHEY and CDR2 SMNVEV come from the germline V gene (reference sequence). The CDR3 DNA follows: TGTGCCAGCAGGTTCCAGACGGCCTCGGGCTACGAGCAGTACTTC. As protein: CASRFQTASGYEQYF.

CDR3 DNA sequence: TGTGCCAGCAGTTACCGGGACAATTACGAGCAGTACTTC. Amino acids: CASSYRDNYEQYF. This chain joins TRBV6-6 and TRBJ2-7, with D possibly TRBD1 on 6 matching bases. Germline CDR1 and CDR2: MNHNY and SVGAGI (reference sequence). With 2 bases removed from V and 4 bases from J, the gap between germline ends came to 9 bases. This CDR3 has 13 amino acids.

This clone was picked up one time. The rearrangement uses TRBV19 and TRBJ2-7; no firm D call. The CDR3 has 11 residues. Looked up from germline, CDR1 is LNHDA and CDR2 is SQIVND (reference sequence). Trimming removed 4 bases from V and 3 bases from J, with 4 bases in between. This chain's CDR3 is CASSTYYEQYF. The CDR3 DNA sequence: TGTGCCAGTAGTACCTACTACGAGCAGTACTTC.

This chain uses TRBV2 with TRBJ1-6; D is unclear. The germline V gene encodes CDR1 SNHLY and CDR2 FYNNEI. This CDR3 contains 12 residues. Trimming pared 6 bases from V and 9 bases from J, leaving 9 bases between. The CDR3 spells CASSESGSPLHF. CDR3 coding DNA: TGTGCCAGCAGCGAAAGCGGTTCACCCCTCCACTTT.

This clone was recorded only once. The CDR3 sequence: CASSMGQGSGNTIYF. DNA for the CDR3: TGTGCCAGTAGTATGGGACAGGGCTCTGGAAACACCATATATTTT. The rearrangement links TRBV19 to TRBJ1-3; 9 bases match TRBD1. The CDR3 loop spans 15 amino acids. Germline V lookup: CDR1 LNHDA, CDR2 SQIVND (reference sequence). Trimming cost V 3 bases and J 0 bases; bases outside gene matches: 0. The full variable domain, with the rest looked up from reference TRBV19 and TRBJ1-3, is DGGITQSPKYLFRKEGQNVTLSCEQNLNHDAMYWYRQDPGQGLRLIYYSQIVNDFQKGDIAEGYSVSREKKESFPLTVTSAQKNPTAFYLCASSMGQGSGNTIYFGEGSWLTVV.

The chain recombines TRBV13 with TRBJ1-6; tentatively, D is TRBD1 (5 bases). This CDR3 contains 15 residues. Germline lookup yields CDR1 PRHDT and CDR2 FYEKMQ (reference sequence). Trimming took off 2 bases at V and 10 bases at J, with 15 bases between the two ends. The CDR3 is CASSLWQGPASPLHF. The CDR3 region has the DNA TGTGCCAGCAGCTTATGGCAGGGCCCCGCCTCACCCCTCCACTTT.

This chain joins TRBV10-3 and TRBJ2-7, with 7 nucleotides matching TRBD2. The ends lost 0 bases at V and 3 bases at J; junction bases unmatched: 11. The CDR3 spans 17 residues. Germline CDR1 and CDR2: ENHRY and SYGVKD. CDR3 sequence: CAISESRGGSGYYEQYF. The CDR3 DNA reads TGTGCCATCAGTGAGTCTAGGGGAGGGTCGGGATACTACGAGCAGTACTTC.

The V call is TRBV27, the J call TRBJ2-3; 8 bases agree with TRBD1. Per the germline V gene, CDR1 is MNHEY and CDR2 is SMNVEV (reference sequence). With V trimmed by 5 bases and J by 4 bases, 8 bases remained unmatched. The CDR3 has 15 amino acids. CDR3 bases: TGTGCCAGCAGTGAGGACAGGGAAGGGCCAGATACGCAGTATTTT. Amino acid sequence: CASSEDREGPDTQYF.

Comments on this clone: One end of the junction fails to match germline, which may point to a read error. The V and J genes are TRBV6-1 and TRBJ2-1; D gene unclear. The CDR3 consists of 14 residues. CDR1 and CDR2 (germline): MNHNS, SASEGT. DNA of the CDR3: TGTGCCAGCAGTGAAACCCTGTCCCGGAATGAGCGGTTCTTC. Amino acids: CASSETLSRNERFF.

This chain uses TRBV28 with TRBJ2-1; D unresolved. CDR3 length: 12 amino acids. Germline V gene data show CDR1 as MDHEN and CDR2 as SYDVKM. Trimming removed 6 bases from V and 15 bases from J, with 18 bases in between. This CDR3 is CASRSYELHLFF. The CDR3 nucleotides are TGTGCCAGCAGGTCCTATGAACTTCATCTGTTCTTC.

The chain couples TRBV30 to TRBJ2-1; D is possibly TRBD2 (6 bases). This CDR3 is 13 amino acids long. Trimming removed 4 bases from V and 9 bases from J, with 16 bases in between. Per germline, CDR1 GTSNPN and CDR2 SVGIG (reference sequence). The chain's CDR3 is CAWTPGRRGEQFF. CDR3 in DNA: TGTGCCTGGACCCCCGGGAGAAGGGGTGAGCAGTTCTTC.

V is TRBV18 and J is TRBJ1-1; D is unresolved. The CDR3 length is 14 residues. Germline-derived CDR1 and CDR2 are KGHSH and LQKENI. Trimming cost V 8 bases and J 3 bases, with 16 bases left between them. The CDR3, as DNA: TGTGCCAGCACTGAGGGATATTTGGACACTGAAGCTTTCTTT. Translated, it gives CASTEGYLDTEAFF.

Concerning this clone itself: The same CDR3 is also encoded by other DNA sequences in this sample. The rearrangement joins TRBV7-7 to TRBJ2-1; the D gene is possibly TRBD2 (6 bases). V was cut by 3 bases and J by 3 bases, with 12 bases left in between. This CDR3 has 15 residues. The germline gives CDR1 SSHAT, CDR2 FNYEAQ (reference sequence). The CDR3: CASSLSGVSYNEQFF. The CDR3 DNA reads as TGTGCCAGCAGCTTGTCGGGAGTGAGCTACAATGAGCAGTTCTTC.

This clone turned up a few times. The genes are TRBV19 and TRBJ1-5, with 10 bases lining up with TRBD1. V lost 3 bases to trimming and J lost 7 bases; unmatched junction nucleotides: 12. The CDR3 is 17 residues long. CDR1 and CDR2 from the germline V gene are LNHDA and SQIVND (reference sequence). The CDR3 spells CASSMTSVGQGRQPQHF. In nucleotides, the CDR3 is TGTGCCAGTAGTATGACTTCTGTGGGACAGGGGAGGCAGCCCCAGCATTTT.

The chain has TRBV2 and TRBJ2-5; D is ambiguous. Deletions cut 6 bases from V and 2 bases from J, with 4 bases between. CDR1 is SNHLY, CDR2 FYNNEI, per germline. The CDR3 is 11 amino acids. The CDR3 DNA reads TGTGCCAGCAGGAGACAAGAGACCCAGTACTTC. It encodes CASRRQETQYF.

V is TRBV20-1 and J is TRBJ2-2, with a weak D call TRBD2 (6 bases). The CDR3 length is 11 residues. From germline, CDR1 is DFQATT and CDR2 SNEGSKA (reference sequence). V gave up 4 bases and J gave up 8 bases, with 8 bases separating them. The CDR3 coding sequence is TGCAGTGCTACTAGCGCTGGGGAGCTGTTTTTT. This translates into CSATSAGELFF.

The chain couples TRBV10-3 to TRBJ1-5; possible D gene TRBD1, 5 bases. CDR3 size: 13 residues. V lost 8 bases and J 2 bases, leaving 10 bases between the germline ends. Germline V gene data show CDR1 as ENHRY and CDR2 as SYGVKD. This CDR3 reads CAIGSGGNQPQHF. As DNA, the CDR3 is TGTGCCATCGGGTCGGGGGGCAATCAGCCCCAGCATTTT.

The chain has TRBV28 and TRBJ2-2; 9 nucleotides align to TRBD1. Germline CDR1 reads MDHEN; CDR2 reads SYDVKM. The CDR3 runs 16 residues. After removal of 8 bases from V and 4 bases from J, the junction contained 11 bases not matched to a gene. CDR3 loop: CASPTGGYRGTGELFF. CDR3 sequence (DNA): TGTGCCAGCCCGACAGGGGGTTATCGGGGCACCGGGGAGCTGTTTTTT.

This clone was observed a few times. The chain has TRBV30 and TRBJ2-7; D not resolved. The germline CDR1 and CDR2 sequences are GTSNPN and SVGIG (reference sequence). Trimming removed 0 bases at V and 4 bases at J, with 7 bases between. The CDR3 is 12 residues long. The CDR3 DNA sequence: TGTGCCTGGAGTGTCTTACAATACGAGCAGTACTTC. Amino acids: CAWSVLQYEQYF.

The rearrangement uses TRBV18 and TRBJ2-3; the match to TRBD2 covers 7 bases. CDR1 KGHSH and CDR2 LQKENI come from the germline V gene. The CDR3 is 19 residues long. V was clipped by 0 bases and J by 1 base; unmatched bases: 13. The CDR3 sequence is CASSPPNSGGRGGTDTQYF. As DNA, the CDR3 is TGTGCCAGCTCACCACCTAATTCGGGAGGCAGAGGGGGCACAGATACGCAGTATTTT.

This chain links TRBV5-1 with TRBJ2-5, with TRBD1 as a possible D gene (5 bases). The end of the DNA is better explained by TRBJ2-7, so the J call may be wrong. CDR3 length equals 15 residues. From germline, CDR1 is SGHRS and CDR2 YFSETQ. The CDR3 nucleotides are TGCGCCAGCAGCTTGCTGGCAGGGATCGTCTACGAGCAGTACTTC. It encodes CASSLLAGIVYEQYF.

This clone appeared a single time. V gene TRBV19 combines with J gene TRBJ1-1; D possibly corresponds to TRBD1 (5 bases). V was trimmed by 7 bases and J by 2 bases, leaving 14 bases between them. The germline CDR1 and CDR2 sequences are LNHDA and SQIVND (reference sequence). The CDR3 has 14 residues. The CDR3 loop reads CASTPRGGNTEAFF. CDR3 coding DNA: TGTGCCAGTACCCCCCGGGGGGGAAACACTGAAGCTTTCTTT.

CDR3 sequence (DNA): TGTGCCAGCAGCCCCCAACGAGCTAACTATGGCTACACCTTC. It translates to CASSPQRANYGYTF. This chain uses TRBV16 with TRBJ1-2; D remains ambiguous. CDR1 and CDR2 from the germline V gene are KGHSY and FQNENV. V lost 4 bases and J 0 bases, leaving 9 bases between the germline ends. This CDR3 has 14 residues.

The rearrangement links TRBV19 to TRBJ1-5, with D perhaps matching TRBD1 (6 bases). The germline V and J ends were trimmed by 4 bases and 7 bases, with 17 bases remaining between them. This CDR3 is built from 15 residues. CDR1 and CDR2 (germline): LNHDA, SQIVND (reference sequence). The DNA for the CDR3 is TGTGCCAGTAGTACCCCCCCAGGGGCTGGACAGCCCCAGCATTTT. It specifies CASSTPPGAGQPQHF.

The genes are TRBV18 and TRBJ2-3, with D tentatively TRBD2 (5 bases). Germline lookup yields CDR1 KGHSH and CDR2 LQKENI. Trimming stripped 1 base from V and 5 bases from J, with 16 bases between. The CDR3 runs to 16 residues. The CDR3 sequence is CASSPRRTLGKDTQYF. CDR3 bases: TGTGCCAGCTCACCACGGCGGACCCTCGGGAAAGATACGCAGTATTTT.

This rearrangement joins TRBV28 to TRBJ1-1, with 7 bases that match TRBD1. Per the germline V gene, CDR1 is MDHEN and CDR2 is SYDVKM. Germline trimming cut 5 bases from V and 0 bases from J; bases unmatched to any gene: 3. There are 14 residues in the CDR3. CDR3: CASSITGVNTEAFF. CDR3 bases: TGTGCCAGCAGTATCACAGGGGTGAACACTGAAGCTTTCTTT.